Reported below is one T cell receptor (beta chain). The antigen this receptor binds is unknown. No base-level quality is on record; no much larger clone is a single base apart. The data originate from a study of shared clonotypes between healthy human individuals (dated by TCRdb to 2020 to 2022). Looking at the study overall: The cohort included three men and a couple of women between 18 and 49 years of age. For each donor, CD4 naive and CD4 memory were each given three plates, CD8 naive was given two plates, and CD8 memory was given one plate. Blood TCR repertoires of a handful of healthy adults were deeply sequenced to estimate repertoire size and the extent of clonotype sharing between individuals. To increase sequencing depth and limit assay-specific biases, different laboratories used diverse techniques to prepare libraries and sequence TCR repertoires. Between about 0.85 and 9.5 billion PBMCs per donor were obtained by leukapheresis. Broader findings and caveats from the paper: Clonotypes shared by all four sorted-subset donors showed higher generation probabilities than non-shared clonotypes. The genetic and exposure-history diversity represented was limited by the small number of donors. Incomplete sequencing was indicated by rarefaction of sorted-subset datasets, despite the large sequencing depth. Across a handful of donors, roughly 5% of naive CD4, roughly 3.8% of naive CD8, about 2.3% of memory CD4, and about 0.44% of memory CD8 clonotypes were shared. Naive subsets generally had larger estimated clonotype richness than memory subsets did. Based on pairwise subsampling, the degree of clonotype sharing among donors was expected to be affected by sequencing depth. Sampling was restricted to blood, and TCR repertoires in tissue are likely to differ from TCR repertoires in blood.

Using the deep immunoSEQ assay, multiplex PCR amplified TCR CDR3 regions from genomic DNA. Extracted genomic DNA from each cell subset was distributed evenly across all wells of several immunoSEQ 96-well plates, and each plate was treated as a replicate. Each replicate PCR for sorted subsets received roughly 0.2 ug genomic DNA, equal to roughly 30,000 T cell genomes. Purified libraries were measured with a Qubit 3.0 fluorometer, size-checked on a Bioanalyzer 2100, and measured again with the KAPA Library Quantification kit. Every immunoSEQ 96-well plate was sequenced on a dedicated single-read 150-cycle Illumina NextSeq 550 flow cell. In the authors' own workflow: Because the immunoSEQ output included only junctional sequences and no quality scores, the filtering could not be the same as the filtering used for full-length reads. Sequences were annotated with PyIR, a Python wrapper for IgBLAST v1.9, using IMGT germline references to assign V/J genes and CDR3. Reads were filtered out if the reads had weak V/J assignments (E-value above 1e-6), no CDR3, stop codons, out-of-frame junctions, or ambiguous translated residues. V3J clonotypes were defined as sequences sharing an identical inferred V gene, J gene, and CDR3 amino acid sequence. The percentage overlap between two repertoires was calculated by dividing the number of shared unique clonotypes by the size of the smaller repertoire. Three approaches were used to assess repertoire richness: RTK rarefaction, the Chao1 estimator, and Recon v2.1 estimates of unobserved clonotypes. Generation probabilities were computed with OLGA for all TCRbeta clonotypes obtained by the gDNA method from several donors. TCRdb carries this immuneACCESS record with in-frame sequences only. Its versions omit some clonotypes, under half of them owing to an unresolved V gene in the studies checked, with the rest unexplained. That table gives V, J and clone size, and the DNA gave D and trimming. In all, the sample holds approximately 1.5 million clones, and approximately 98% of those were seen once. The ten largest make up approximately 0.45% of the sample.

Healthy HIV-negative adults with no recently reported acute infections or vaccinations were included as donors. All donors were Caucasian adults living in Nashville, Tennessee, USA. Magnetic negative selection was used to enrich CD4+ T cells, after which naive cells were positively selected on CD45RA and the negative fraction became the memory subset. Blood was obtained by leukapheresis, after which PBMCs were separated by Ficoll-Histopaque density gradient centrifugation and cryopreserved in liquid nitrogen vapor phase. Purity and quantity of every magnetically sorted T cell population were checked by analytical flow cytometry. Each sorted fraction had its genomic DNA isolated and then quantified by UV absorbance on a Nanodrop 2000c. Ends trimmed: V by 3 bases, J by 5 bases; bases unmatched to a gene: 9. Taken from the germline V gene, the CDR1 and CDR2 loops are KGHSH and LQKENI. The cysteine opens and the phenylalanine closes a CDR3 of 15 amino acids. Only CDR3 DNA remains: 45 bases, in frame from the first base.

The rearrangement combines TRBV18 with TRBJ1-1; TRBD1 agrees with 7 junctional bases. The sequenced sample consisted of naive CD4+ T cells sorted from blood. The sample's cell subset or site label, decoded: CD45RA+ positively selected. The clonotype was recovered from a man aged 25 to 40 in good health. The DNA reads TGTGCCAGCTCACCCCTACGGGGGACAGCGACTGAAGCTTTCTTT. This translates into CASSPLRGTATEAFF.